This passage covers 25 T cell receptor beta chains from one sample sequenced in a study of T-cell reconstitution after alpha-beta-depleted transplantation in children. Preparing the TCRbeta library involved the use of unique molecular identifiers. MiXCR, applied by TCRdb to the PCR reads, yields one record per CDR3 protein. Seen here are about 310,000 distinct CDR3 sequences, about a quarter observed once, and the top ten hold approximately 10%. Sequenced material: PBMCs, mostly from graft donor cells, taken 180 days after TCRalphabeta/CD19-depleted stem cell transplant. These TCRs come from a male patient between 10 and 17 years old who had a stem cell transplant for acute lymphoblastic leukemia, so the T cells may come from the graft donor.

The table lists this clonotype with a few counts. This chain links TRBV15 with TRBJ1-3; D uncertain. Germline V gives CDR1 LNHNV, CDR2 YYDKDF (reference sequence). The CDR3 runs 15 residues. V was cut by 1 base and J by 2 bases, with 9 bases left in between. The CDR3 sequence: CATSRGPTTGNTIYF. CDR3 DNA: TGTGCCACCAGCAGAGGACCCACCACTGGAAACACCATATATTTT.

The gene calls are TRBV12-3 or TRBV12-4 and TRBJ1-2, with D uncertain. Trimming left V 2 bases short and J 0 bases short, with 7 bases between. The CDR3 totals 14 residues. The CDR3 protein is CASSLRLSNYGYTF. The DNA of the CDR3 is TGTGCCAGCAGTTTACGCCTCTCTAACTATGGCTACACCTTC.

This clonotype was detected only a few times. The CDR3 DNA reads TGTGCCAGCAGTTTATCGGCTGTAACGGGCCGGGACAGAGAGACCCAGTACTTC. Its protein product is CASSLSAVTGRDRETQYF. V is TRBV12-3 or TRBV12-4 and J is TRBJ2-5; 7 bases are shared with TRBD1. The CDR3 sequence is 18 residues long. Trimming took 2 bases from V and 4 from J; bases not matched to a gene: 16.

V and J are TRBV7-9 and TRBJ1-2; D is perhaps TRBD1 (6 bases). V was clipped by 0 bases and J by 0 bases, with 14 bases between them. CDR1 and CDR2 (germline): SEHNR, FQNEAQ (reference sequence). This CDR3 is 17 amino acids long. CDR3 protein: CASSLALKWTANYGYTF. In DNA, the CDR3 is TGTGCCAGCAGCTTAGCGTTAAAATGGACAGCTAACTATGGCTACACCTTC.

The V gene is TRBV13, the J gene TRBJ2-7; TRBD2 matches at 7 bases. Per germline, CDR1 PRHDT and CDR2 FYEKMQ (reference sequence). Unmatched junction bases numbered 5, after V lost 3 bases and J lost 0 bases. This CDR3 has 15 residues. CDR3: CASSFTSGDSYEQYF. DNA of the CDR3: TGTGCCAGCAGCTTTACCAGCGGGGACTCCTACGAGCAGTACTTC. The full variable domain, its missing parts supplied by reference TRBV13 and TRBJ2-7, is AAGVIQSPRHLIKEKRETATLKCYPIPRHDTVYWYQQGPGQDPQFLISFYEKMQSDKGSIPDRFSAQQFSDYHSELNMSSLELGDSALYFCASSFTSGDSYEQYFGPGTRLTVT.

This clonotype has a count of ten or more. This chain links TRBV27 with TRBJ1-5; TRBD1 is a possible D gene (5 bases). Germline assignment: CDR1 MNHEY and CDR2 SMNVEV (reference sequence). V was trimmed by 6 bases and J by 0 bases, leaving 9 bases between them. The CDR3 is 14 amino acids. The CDR3 sequence: CASSQQGSNQPQHF. In nucleotides, the CDR3 is TGTGCCAGCAGCCAGCAGGGTAGCAATCAGCCCCAGCATTTT.

This clonotype has just a few counts. V is TRBV20-1 and J is TRBJ2-1, with D possibly matching TRBD2 (7 bases). The CDR3 runs 14 residues. Trimming stripped 3 bases from V and 4 bases from J, with 13 bases between. Per germline, CDR1 DFQATT and CDR2 SNEGSKA (reference sequence). CDR3 region: CSASGRGGYNEQFF. CDR3 DNA: TGCAGTGCTAGTGGGAGGGGGGGTTACAATGAGCAGTTCTTC.

This clonotype occurred a few times. The chain has TRBV12-3 or TRBV12-4 and TRBJ2-7, with 7 bases lining up with TRBD2. V shed 4 bases and J 5 bases; nucleotides not matched to a gene: 5. The CDR3 length is 13 residues. Written as DNA, the CDR3 is TGTGCCAGCAGTTCGCGGGAGTGGAACGAGCAGTACTTC. This codes for CASSSREWNEQYF.

The V and J genes are TRBV7-2 and TRBJ1-3; TRBD1 might be the D (6 bases). V was trimmed by 6 bases and J by 0 bases, leaving 15 bases between them. The CDR3 length is 16 residues. Germline loops: CDR1 SGHTA, CDR2 FQGNSA. In nucleotides, the CDR3 is TGTGCCAGCAGACTCCTCGGAGGGGGCTCTGGAAACACCATATATTTT. It is translated as CASRLLGGGSGNTIYF.

J is TRBJ2-5 and V is TRBV3-1; D gene unclear. The CDR3 totals 12 residues. Germline CDR1 is LGHDT and CDR2 is YNNKEL (reference sequence). V was shortened by 4 bases and J by 7 bases, with 10 bases between the two germline ends. Here the CDR3 reads CASSLGHGTQYF. The CDR3 coding sequence is TGTGCCAGCAGCCTTGGTCACGGGACCCAGTACTTC.

J is TRBJ2-7 and V is TRBV7-2, with 7 bases fitting TRBD1. The germline V gene has CDR1 SGHTA and CDR2 FQGNSA. The CDR3 covers 14 residues. V lost 5 bases and J lost 7; bases outside the gene matches: 11. The CDR3 region has the DNA TGTGCCAGCAGCCCTACACGGGACAGCAGGGAGCAGTACTTC. Residues: CASSPTRDSREQYF.

The V gene is TRBV20-1, the J gene TRBJ2-7; D is possibly TRBD1 or TRBD2 (5 bases each). The CDR3 is made up of 14 amino acids. Germline lookup yields CDR1 DFQATT and CDR2 SNEGSKA (reference sequence). Deletions cut 6 bases from V and 5 bases from J, with 20 bases between. The CDR3 sequence: CSASPGPDWDEQYF. As DNA, the CDR3 is TGCAGTGCGAGTCCGGGACCCGACTGGGACGAGCAGTACTTC.

The chain recombines TRBV6-5 with TRBJ1-5; maybe TRBD1 (5 bases). The CDR3 contains 15 residues. V was clipped by 2 bases and J by 6 bases, with 14 bases between them. Germline loops: CDR1 MNHEY, CDR2 SVGAGI. The chain's CDR3 is CASSYRGAGLQPQHF. CDR3 in DNA: TGTGCCAGCAGTTACAGGGGCGCAGGTCTTCAGCCCCAGCATTTT.

V and J are TRBV5-1 and TRBJ2-7, with TRBD1 matching over 7 bases. This CDR3 comprises 15 residues. Trimming at V came to 2 bases and at J to 4 bases, leaving 9 bases not matched to a gene. Germline V CDR1 and CDR2: SGHRS, YFSETQ. CDR3 region: CASSFETGKIYEQYF. DNA for the CDR3: TGCGCCAGCAGCTTCGAGACAGGGAAAATTTACGAGCAGTACTTC.

V gene TRBV6-1 combines with J gene TRBJ2-1, with a possible D match to TRBD2 (5 bases). Trimming took 6 bases from V and 6 from J, leaving 21 bases between them. The CDR3 consists of 16 residues. Germline values: CDR1 MNHNS, CDR2 SASEGT. The CDR3: CASRDKITGSRNEQFF. CDR3 in DNA: TGTGCCAGCAGAGACAAGATTACGGGGAGCCGCAATGAGCAGTTCTTC.

The chain is built from TRBV7-6 and TRBJ1-5; 9 positions agree with TRBD1. From germline, CDR1 is SGHVS and CDR2 FNYEAQ. The CDR3 sequence is 15 residues long. The trim removed 3 bases at V and 4 bases at J, leaving 4 bases unmatched. The CDR3, as DNA: TGTGCCAGCAGCTTTGGGACAGGGACTAATCAGCCCCAGCATTTT. As protein: CASSFGTGTNQPQHF.

V usage is TRBV5-1 and J usage is TRBJ2-7, with TRBD1 as a possible D gene (5 bases). The CDR3 has 15 residues. V shed 0 bases and J shed 2 bases, with 12 bases lying between them. Germline loops: CDR1 SGHRS, CDR2 YFSETQ. CDR3 sequence (DNA): TGCGCCAGCAGCTTGGGACAGCAATCACCCTACGAGCAGTACTTC. As protein: CASSLGQQSPYEQYF.

The sample holds a few counts of this clonotype. The chain links TRBV27 to TRBJ2-1; D is perhaps TRBD2 (6 bases). The CDR3 has 16 amino acids. The V gene lost 5 bases and the J gene lost 2 bases, with 16 bases spanning the gap. Per germline, CDR1 MNHEY and CDR2 SMNVEV (reference sequence). CDR3 region: CASSIQHGTPYNEQFF. The DNA of the CDR3 is TGTGCCAGCAGTATTCAACACGGGACTCCCTACAATGAGCAGTTCTTC.

There are many counts of this clonotype. This chain connects TRBV9 to TRBJ2-5; possibly TRBD2 for D (5 bases). The CDR3 totals 15 residues. V was trimmed by 0 bases and J by 2 bases, leaving 11 bases between them. CDR1 and CDR2 from the germline V gene are SGDLS and YYNGEE. In DNA, the CDR3 is TGTGCCAGCAGCGTAGGAACCGGGGTGCAAGAGACCCAGTACTTC. Encoded protein: CASSVGTGVQETQYF.

This clonotype was counted only a few times. This chain uses TRBV2 with TRBJ2-7; D perhaps matches TRBD2 (6 bases). Germline assignment: CDR1 SNHLY and CDR2 FYNNEI. The CDR3 has 16 amino acids. V gave up 0 bases and J gave up 0 bases, with 12 bases separating them. The DNA of the CDR3 is TGTGCCAGCAGTGAAGCAATGGTAGCGGCCTCCTACGAGCAGTACTTC. Protein: CASSEAMVAASYEQYF.

The J gene is TRBJ2-1, the V gene TRBV7-3; 10 positions agree with TRBD2. This CDR3 contains 17 residues. V gave up 0 bases and J gave up 4 bases; unmatched junction bases: 6. CDR1 is SGHTA, CDR2 FQGTGA, per germline. CDR3 sequence reads: CASSLTVIAGGYNEQFF. The CDR3 DNA follows: TGTGCCAGCAGCTTAACGGTAATAGCGGGAGGTTACAATGAGCAGTTCTTC.

The gene calls are TRBV10-3 and TRBJ2-3; 7 bases agree with TRBD2. V shed 5 bases and J 5 bases; nucleotides not matched to a gene: 7. CDR3 size: 14 residues. The germline V gene has CDR1 ENHRY and CDR2 SYGVKD. The CDR3 nucleotides read TGTGCCATCAGTCACGGGGGGAACAAAGATACGCAGTATTTT. It yields the protein CAISHGGNKDTQYF.

The rearrangement links TRBV6-1 to TRBJ2-7, with 11 bases fitting TRBD1. The germline CDR1 and CDR2 sequences are MNHNS and SASEGT. The CDR3 consists of 15 residues. V lost 5 bases, J lost 1 base, and 4 bases stayed unmatched. DNA of the CDR3: TGTGCCAGCAGTAGCGGGACAGGGGGTTCCTACGAGCAGTACTTC. This translates into CASSSGTGGSYEQYF.

The chain carries TRBV28 and TRBJ2-7, with D maybe TRBD2 (6 bases). This CDR3 has 20 residues. Germline V CDR1 and CDR2: MDHEN, SYDVKM. V shed 6 bases and J shed 5 bases, with 35 bases lying between them. The CDR3 bases are TGTGCCAGCAGGTTACGGGGGTGGGGAGCGGCAAACCCACTAATCCACGAGCAGTACTTC. It yields the protein CASRLRGWGAANPLIHEQYF. Based on the CDR3 plus reference TRBV28 and TRBJ2-7, the full variable domain is DVKVTQSSRYLVKRTGEKVFLECVQDMDHENMFWYRQDPGLGLRLIYFSYDVKMKEKGDIPEGYSVSREKKERFSLILESASTNQTSMYLCASRLRGWGAANPLIHEQYFGPGTRLTVT.

This chain uses TRBV7-3 with TRBJ2-1; the match to TRBD2 covers 9 bases. V lost 5 bases to trimming and J lost 7 bases; unmatched junction nucleotides: 12. Germline CDR1 reads SGHTA; CDR2 reads FQGTGA. The CDR3 loop spans 16 amino acids. Here the CDR3 reads CASSTDRGGRGNEQFF. The CDR3 DNA reads TGTGCCAGCAGCACCGATCGGGGCGGGAGGGGTAATGAGCAGTTCTTC. The complete variable domain, with remaining parts taken from reference TRBV7-3 and TRBJ2-1, reads GAGVSQTPSNKVTEKGKYVELRCDPISGHTALYWYRQSLGQGPEFLIYFQGTGAADDSGLPNDRFFAVRPEGSVSTLKIQRTERGDSAVYLCASSTDRGGRGNEQFFGPGTRLTVL.